This T cell receptor (beta chain) was identified in a study of T cell responses to AZD1222 COVID-19 vaccine. Overall study context: Doses given second, at about 4 or about 12 weeks, were pooled.

Sequencing was performed with immunoSEQ multiplex PCR; in TCRdb, only in-frame clones are kept and a portion is missing. The sample consists of 100,000 to 130,000 clones, more than 70% of them appearing once. Concerning this clone itself: Its specificity is unknown.

V was pared by 4 bases and J by 5 bases, with 18 bases between. There are 15 residues in the CDR3. Germline assignment: CDR1 MDHEN and CDR2 SYDVKM. Overall study findings and caveats: Distributed over spike, vaccine-associated CD4 TCRs predominated at 160-218 and 743-854. Recipients of AZD1222 seropositive at baseline numbered only 5 or 6. Targets within unmutated variant regions were reportedly found for nearly half of spike-specific TCRs.

The rearrangement joins TRBV28 to TRBJ2-7, with unresolved D. The sample here was peripheral blood, taken on day 0 of AZD1222 vaccination. The clonotype was recovered from an adult in good health. The CDR3 here is CASSYSRPFRDEQYF. CDR3 nucleotide sequence: TGTGCCAGCAGTTACTCTAGGCCATTTAGGGACGAGCAGTACTTC.